The clone carrying this T cell receptor (beta chain) showed up just once. The participants were between about 18 and 100 years old and came from some 25 US areas. In assigning cohorts, the study relied on participant-reported clinical history. TCRdb keeps only in-frame clones here, not all; method: immunoSEQ multiplex PCR. The sample lists 200,000 to 250,000 clones, about 76% seen once, with 8.5% to 10% in the top ten. This sample stems from a study of blood T cell repertoires in COVID-19. Overall study: T cells, B-cell-depleted T cells, or PBMCs supplied cDNA or gDNA.

Deletions cut 5 bases from V and 3 bases from J, with 20 bases between. Germline loops: CDR1 MNHEY, CDR2 SVGEGT. The CDR3 is made up of 17 amino acids. Sequencing was performed on PBMCs or T cells enriched from blood (not recorded which). The V gene is TRBV6-2 or TRBV6-3, the J gene TRBJ1-5; the D gene is possibly TRBD1 (6 bases). This receptor was taken from a woman aged 45-59 years with acute COVID-19. CDR3 amino acids: CASSTSPGHLTNQPQHF. DNA for the CDR3: TGTGCCAGCAGTACATCACCGGGACACTTGACCAATCAGCCCCAGCATTTT.